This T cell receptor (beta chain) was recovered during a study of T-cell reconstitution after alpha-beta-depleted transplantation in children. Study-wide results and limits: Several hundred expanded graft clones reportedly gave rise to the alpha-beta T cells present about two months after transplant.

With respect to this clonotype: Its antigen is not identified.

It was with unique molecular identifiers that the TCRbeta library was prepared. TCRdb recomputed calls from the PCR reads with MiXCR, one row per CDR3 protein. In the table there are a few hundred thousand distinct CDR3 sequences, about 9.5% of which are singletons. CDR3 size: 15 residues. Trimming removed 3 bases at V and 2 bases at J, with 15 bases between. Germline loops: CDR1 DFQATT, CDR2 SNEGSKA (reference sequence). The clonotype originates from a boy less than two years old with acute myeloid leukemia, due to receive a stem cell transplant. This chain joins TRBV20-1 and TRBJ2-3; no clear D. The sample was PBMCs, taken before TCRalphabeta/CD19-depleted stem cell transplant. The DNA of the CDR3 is TGCAGTGCTAGGCCCCCCGGCGGCCCCACAGATACGCAGTATTTT. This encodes CSARPPGGPTDTQYF.